This note documents a single TCR beta chain sequence. Its antigen remains unknown. The sequencing template was cDNA reverse transcribed from extracted RNA. Sequencing was performed with immunoSEQ multiplex PCR; in TCRdb, only in-frame clones are kept and a portion is missing. In the table there are some 180,000 clones, about 53% of which are singletons. This record belongs to a study of CD8+ T cells in alopecia areata. Study overall: Tofacitinib lasted 6 to 18 months, then 6 months off drug.

General study findings and limits: Researchers say the link of baseline CD8+ expansion to response remains uncertain, with one nonresponder.

Treatment of the sample: oral pan-JAK inhibitor, 5-10 mg twice daily. Here the sequenced sample was CD8+ T cells sorted from blood, taken at week 24, from a patient treated with tofacitinib. This receptor was obtained from a human donor with alopecia areata.

This CDR3 is CASSLLGAGTEAFF. DNA for the CDR3: TGTGCCAGCAGCCTCCTTGGGGCTGGGACTGAAGCTTTCTTT. This chain connects TRBV5-8 to TRBJ1-1; perhaps TRBD1 as D (5 bases). CDR1 is SGHTS, CDR2 YDEGEE, per germline. The V end lost 4 bases, the J end lost 5 bases, and 15 bases lay between the germline ends. The CDR3 consists of 14 residues.